The clone carrying this TCR beta chain was detected only once. The source of the sample is a study of prognosis after radiotherapy for stage I lung cancer. From genomic DNA, two-round multiplex PCR was used to amplify TCR beta CDR3. For every TRBV and TRBJ gene, a specific primer was used in first-round PCR. TCRdb re-analysed the multiplex PCR reads in MiXCR, keeping a single row per CDR3 protein. This sample carries some 15,000 distinct CDR3 sequences, 25% to 30% of them seen once, and the ten largest clones take around 15%. The trim removed 0 bases at V and 3 bases at J, leaving 1 base unmatched. The CDR3 extends over 15 amino acids. Per germline, CDR1 SGHRS and CDR2 YFSETQ.

This chain links TRBV5-1 with TRBJ2-3, with 10 bases matching TRBD2. Sequences were derived from PBMCs, sampled before or after stereotactic body radiation therapy (not recorded which). This clonotype was obtained from a donor aged 50 or older with non-small cell lung cancer. CDR3 in amino acids: CASSLELAGTDTQYF. The DNA for the CDR3 is TGCGCCAGCAGCTTGGAACTAGCGGGGACAGATACGCAGTATTTT.